The 19 T cell receptor beta chains in this list originate from one sample, sequenced in a study of shared clonotypes between healthy human individuals. Assay: immunoSEQ multiplex PCR; the TCRdb copy retains only in-frame clones and omits some. The sample lists about 2 million clones; roughly 95% were seen once. Material for sequencing was naive CD4+ T cells sorted from blood. Subset denoted: CD45RA+ positively selected. These receptor sequences come from a man aged 18 to 29 in good health.

V gene TRBV19 combines with J gene TRBJ2-1, with TRBD1 matching 9 bases. The CDR3 length is 13 residues. Germline assignment: CDR1 LNHDA and CDR2 SQIVND (reference sequence). V gave up 6 bases and J gave up 8 bases; unmatched junction bases: 5. The CDR3 is CASSPTGGDEQFF. The CDR3 DNA reads TGTGCCAGTAGCCCTACAGGGGGCGATGAGCAGTTCTTC.

The chain combines TRBV27 with TRBJ1-5, with D possibly TRBD1 on 5 matching bases. CDR1 MNHEY and CDR2 SMNVEV come from the germline V gene (reference sequence). V shed 5 bases and J shed 0 bases, with 8 bases lying between them. The CDR3 covers 14 residues. The CDR3 sequence is CASSPGHSNQPQHF. In DNA, the CDR3 is TGTGCCAGCAGTCCAGGGCATAGCAATCAGCCCCAGCATTTT.

The chain has TRBV6-5 and TRBJ2-7; tentative D call: TRBD2 (5 bases). Germline V gives CDR1 MNHEY, CDR2 SVGAGI. Trimming cost V 4 bases and J 0 bases, with 13 bases left between them. This CDR3 is 15 amino acids long. The CDR3 DNA reads TGTGCCAGCAGTTTCTTATCCGGGAACTCCTACGAGCAGTACTTC. It encodes CASSFLSGNSYEQYF.

The CDR3 bases are TGTGCCAGCAGCTCTATGAAGGTGGGCACCGGGGAGCTGTTTTTT. Protein: CASSSMKVGTGELFF. The V call is TRBV5-4, the J call TRBJ2-2, with D hard to call. V was shortened by 3 bases and J by 4 bases, with 13 bases between the two germline ends. Germline assignment: CDR1 SGHNT and CDR2 YYREEE (reference sequence). This CDR3 has 15 amino acids.

The chain is built from TRBV7-9 and TRBJ2-7; 10 bases are shared with TRBD1. CDR3 length equals 15 residues. With 5 bases clipped from V and 6 bases from J, the junction kept 10 bases outside the gene matches. The germline V gene has CDR1 SEHNR and CDR2 FQNEAQ (reference sequence). As DNA, the CDR3 is TGTGCCAGCAGCCCTAATACCGGGACAGGGGTCGAGCAGTACTTC. Translation gives CASSPNTGTGVEQYF.

The table lists this clone with a count of one. The CDR3 DNA sequence: TGTGCCAGCAGTATTAGCTCCTACGAGCAGTACTTC. This translates into CASSISSYEQYF. The chain employs TRBV27 and TRBJ2-7; D is unresolved. Trimming pared 5 bases from V and 0 bases from J, leaving 5 bases between. The CDR3 has 12 amino acids. CDR1 and CDR2 (germline): MNHEY, SMNVEV (reference sequence).

V usage is TRBV2 and J usage is TRBJ1-5, with D perhaps TRBD1 (5 bases). The germline V and J ends were trimmed by 5 bases and 0 bases, with 17 bases remaining between them. Per the germline V gene, CDR1 is SNHLY and CDR2 is FYNNEI. The CDR3 covers 17 residues. For the CDR3, the DNA is TGTGCCAGCAGTCAAAGGGGACGGGTTTATAGCAATCAGCCCCAGCATTTT. Protein product: CASSQRGRVYSNQPQHF.

This clone has a single count. An end of the junction differs from the germline gene, which may be a read error. CDR3 nucleotide sequence: TGTGCCGCCGTAAGTCCTGGAGCCAACGTCCTGACTTTC. Translating gives CAAVSPGANVLTF. The gene calls are TRBV6-5 and TRBJ2-6, with D uncertain. This CDR3 is built from 13 residues. From germline, CDR1 is MNHEY and CDR2 SVGAGI.

As for this clone: In the same sample, other DNA sequences code for this CDR3. The chain links TRBV18 to TRBJ2-2; no reliable D call. The CDR3 has 16 amino acids. The ends were cut back, 3 bases at V and 0 bases at J, with 11 bases in the middle. Germline-derived CDR1 and CDR2 are KGHSH and LQKENI. The chain's CDR3 is CASSPRTGANTGELFF. The CDR3 region has the DNA TGTGCCAGCTCACCGCGGACGGGCGCGAACACCGGGGAGCTGTTTTTT.

The chain recombines TRBV10-3 with TRBJ2-3, with D unclear. V shed 7 bases and J shed 1 base, with 9 bases lying between them. The CDR3 runs to 13 residues. Germline V gene sequence: CDR1 ENHRY, CDR2 SYGVKD. The CDR3 DNA reads TGTGCCATCAAGAACAGCGGCACAGATACGCAGTATTTT. It specifies CAIKNSGTDTQYF.

CDR3 sequence reads: CASSASGRAISDTQYF. CDR3 bases: TGTGCCAGCAGTGCTAGCGGGAGGGCGATTTCAGATACGCAGTATTTT. The V gene is TRBV25-1, the J gene TRBJ2-3, with 12 bases identical to TRBD2. The germline gives CDR1 MGHDK, CDR2 SYGVNS. There are 16 residues in the CDR3. V lost 4 bases to trimming and J lost 4 bases; unmatched junction nucleotides: 6.

This rearrangement joins TRBV4-3 to TRBJ2-7; 9 positions agree with TRBD1. The germline V gene encodes CDR1 LGHNA and CDR2 YSLEER. The CDR3 extends over 16 amino acids. J gave up 4 bases and V 0 bases, and 7 bases lay outside the gene matches. The CDR3 sequence is CASSQEGGTGSYEQYF. In DNA, the CDR3 is TGCGCCAGCAGCCAAGAGGGAGGGACAGGGTCTTACGAGCAGTACTTC.

The chain combines TRBV5-1 with TRBJ2-7; TRBD1 agrees at 9 bases. The germline gives CDR1 SGHRS, CDR2 YFSETQ. Losses at the gene ends were 4 bases for V and 5 bases for J; bases not matched to a gene: 7. The CDR3 consists of 14 residues. The chain's CDR3 is CASSPGQGYNEQYF. The CDR3 DNA sequence: TGCGCCAGCAGCCCGGGACAGGGTTACAACGAGCAGTACTTC.

J is TRBJ2-6 and V is TRBV7-3; D unclear. The CDR3 is made up of 17 amino acids. The V end was cut by 0 bases, the J end by 4 bases, with 13 bases between. CDR1 is SGHTA, CDR2 FQGTGA, per germline. The CDR3 DNA sequence: TGTGCCAGCAGCTTAACGTTGGGTCCTGCGGGGGCCAACGTCCTGACTTTC. It codes for CASSLTLGPAGANVLTF.

The chain has TRBV7-9 and TRBJ1-3; maybe TRBD1 (5 bases). Germline V gives CDR1 SEHNR, CDR2 FQNEAQ (reference sequence). V was pared by 8 bases and J by 0 bases, with 11 bases between. This CDR3 has 14 residues. The CDR3 DNA reads TGTGCCAGCGGGGGAGACTCCTCTGGAAACACCATATATTTT. It is translated as CASGGDSSGNTIYF.

The V gene is TRBV11-2, the J gene TRBJ1-5; D is uncertain. Germline assignment: CDR1 SGHAT and CDR2 FQNNGV. Between the trimmed V and J ends, which lost 5 bases and 3 bases, there was a span of 8 bases. The CDR3 is 13 residues long. The CDR3 spells CASSGNFNQPQHF. CDR3 nucleotide sequence: TGTGCCAGCAGCGGAAATTTCAATCAGCCCCAGCATTTT.

The chain recombines TRBV2 with TRBJ2-2; the match to TRBD2 covers 10 bases. Germline assignment: CDR1 SNHLY and CDR2 FYNNEI. V lost 8 bases and J lost 2; bases outside the gene matches: 5. CDR3 length equals 15 residues. As DNA, the CDR3 is TGTGCCAGCCCCCTAGCGGGAGACAACACCGGGGAGCTGTTTTTT. Translated, it gives CASPLAGDNTGELFF.

V is TRBV4-1 and J is TRBJ2-3; TRBD2 matches 9 bases. Germline V gene data show CDR1 as MGHRA and CDR2 as YSYEKL. V was clipped by 4 bases and J by 0 bases; unmatched bases: 8. This CDR3 comprises 17 residues. CDR3: CASSRGERGESTDTQYF. DNA of the CDR3: TGCGCCAGCAGCCGAGGCGAGCGGGGGGAGAGCACAGATACGCAGTATTTT.

The chain is built from TRBV6-5 and TRBJ1-3; a possible D gene is TRBD1 (5 bases). Trimming cost V 6 bases and J 3 bases, with 9 bases left between them. The CDR3 spans 13 residues. Germline V gives CDR1 MNHEY, CDR2 SVGAGI. CDR3 sequence: CASSTGGGNTIYF. The CDR3 coding sequence is TGTGCCAGCAGCACAGGTGGTGGAAACACCATATATTTT.